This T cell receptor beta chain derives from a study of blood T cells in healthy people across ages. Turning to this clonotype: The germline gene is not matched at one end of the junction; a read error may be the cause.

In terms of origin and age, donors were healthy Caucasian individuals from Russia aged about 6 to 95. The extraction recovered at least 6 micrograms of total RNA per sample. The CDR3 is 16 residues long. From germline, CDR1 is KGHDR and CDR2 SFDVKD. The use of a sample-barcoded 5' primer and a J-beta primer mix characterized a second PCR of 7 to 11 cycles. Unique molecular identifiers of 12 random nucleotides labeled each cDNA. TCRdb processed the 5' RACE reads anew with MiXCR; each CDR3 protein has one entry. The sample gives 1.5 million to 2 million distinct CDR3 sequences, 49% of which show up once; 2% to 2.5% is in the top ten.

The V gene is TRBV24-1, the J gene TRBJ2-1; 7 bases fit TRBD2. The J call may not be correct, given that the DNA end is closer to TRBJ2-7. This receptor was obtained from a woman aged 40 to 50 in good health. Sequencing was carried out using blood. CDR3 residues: CATGEPGRSSYNEQYF. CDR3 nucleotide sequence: TGTGCCACCGGTGAACCCGGGAGGAGCTCCTACAATGAGCAGTACTTC.